This is a list of T cell receptor beta chains from one sample in a study of blood T cell repertoires in COVID-19. Sequenced by immunoSEQ multiplex PCR; TCRdb stores in-frame clones only, minus some. This table holds a few hundred thousand clones, roughly 83% found once. Sequencing input: PBMCs or T cells enriched from blood (not recorded which). These receptor sequences come from a woman aged 35 to 49 with acute COVID-19. Both conserved end residues are part of each CDR3. A D gene is named only where the DNA matches it firmly. Not every row has a clone size; where given, it reads once, few, many or a size class.

d_call	v_call	j_call	clone_size	cdr3_nt	cdr3_aa
.	TRBV10-3	TRBJ1-2	.	TGTGCCATCAGTCATGAGGGCCTTACCTATGGCTACACCTTC	CAISHEGLTYGYTF
.	TRBV21-1	TRBJ1-1	.	TGTGCCAGCAGCAAAATATTATCGGCGTCTTGGGGCAAAGCTTTCTTT	CASSKILSASWGKAFF
.	TRBV19	TRBJ2-1	few	TGTGCCAGTAGTCCCCGACAGACCTACAATGAGCAGTTCTTC	CASSPRQTYNEQFF
.	TRBV29-1	TRBJ1-1	.	TGCAGCGTTGGAGACGGGTACATGAACACTGAAGCTTTCTTT	CSVGDGYMNTEAFF
TRBD2	TRBV2	TRBJ2-7	.	TGTGCCAGCAGGGCCGGGACTAGCGGGGGTTACGAGCAGTACTTC	CASRAGTSGGYEQYF
TRBD2	TRBV20-1	TRBJ2-7	.	TGCAGTGCTAGTGTGGGACTAGCGGGAGAGGGCCGCTACGAGCAGTACTTC	CSASVGLAGEGRYEQYF
.	TRBV4-3	TRBJ1-5	once	TGCGCCAGCAGCCTGGCGCTGGGACTATTTGATCAGCCCCAGCATTTT	CASSLALGLFDQPQHF
TRBD2	TRBV28	TRBJ2-6	.	TGTGCCAGCACCGGCGGGAGATCTGGGGCCAACGTCCTGACTTTC	CASTGGRSGANVLTF
.	TRBV28	TRBJ1-5	.	TGTGCCTCTCGTCCCATGGAGAATCAGCCCCAGCATTTT	CASRPMENQPQHF
.	TRBV6-1	TRBJ2-7	.	TGTGCCAGCAGTGAAATGCGAGGTTCCTACGAGCAGTACTTC	CASSEMRGSYEQYF
TRBD1	TRBV10-2	TRBJ1-5	.	TGCGCCACTACCTACGGGCAGGGGGATCAGCCCCAGCATTTT	CATTYGQGDQPQHF
TRBD1	TRBV6-6	TRBJ2-7	.	TGTGCCAGCAGTTACCCCCCCGGACAGGGTGCCTACGAGCAGTACTTC	CASSYPPGQGAYEQYF
.	TRBV18	TRBJ2-7	few	TGTGCCAGCTCCCCTCAGGGGAACGAGCAGTACTTC	CASSPQGNEQYF
TRBD2	TRBV2	TRBJ2-1	.	TGTGCCAGCAGGGCCTTGACTAGCGGGGGGAACAATGAGCAGTTCTTC	CASRALTSGGNNEQFF